Listed here are 17 T cell receptor beta chains from one sample, sequenced in a study of T cell responses to AZD1222 COVID-19 vaccine. Only in-frame clones appear in the TCRdb table, and some are missing; sequencing was by immunoSEQ multiplex PCR. Here the sample spans about 260,000 clones, 93% being singletons. The material sequenced was peripheral blood, taken on day 0 of AZD1222 vaccination. The receptors were gathered from an adult in good health.

The chain is built from TRBV5-5 and TRBJ1-5; D is unresolved. This CDR3 is 15 amino acids long. Per the germline V gene, CDR1 is SGHKS and CDR2 is YYEKEE (reference sequence). The V and J ends lost 0 bases and 3 bases respectively, with 10 bases between them. CDR3 residues: CASSLEPGSNQPQHF. In DNA, the CDR3 is TGTGCCAGCAGCTTGGAGCCGGGCTCCAATCAGCCCCAGCATTTT.

V gene TRBV7-2 combines with J gene TRBJ2-1; D is unresolved. This CDR3 has 15 amino acids. The germline V gene has CDR1 SGHTA and CDR2 FQGNSA. The V gene lost 5 bases and the J gene lost 0 bases, with 11 bases spanning the gap. CDR3 nucleotides: TGTGCCAGCAGCCCCGACTGGAGCTCCTACAATGAGCAGTTCTTC. It yields the protein CASSPDWSSYNEQFF.

This chain joins TRBV2 and TRBJ1-1; possibly TRBD1 for D (5 bases). Trimming removed 6 bases at V and 1 base at J, with 18 bases between. CDR3 length: 16 residues. Per the germline V gene, CDR1 is SNHLY and CDR2 is FYNNEI. In nucleotides, the CDR3 is TGTGCCAGCAGACTATCGGGGGGAGAGGGGAACACTGAAGCTTTCTTT. It yields the protein CASRLSGGEGNTEAFF.

The V and J genes are TRBV29-1 and TRBJ1-2; weak D call: TRBD1 (5 bases). The germline CDR1 and CDR2 sequences are SQVTM and ANQGSEA. Trimming took off 4 bases at V and 5 bases at J, with 14 bases between the two ends. The CDR3 loop spans 13 amino acids. The CDR3: CSVVPQAPYGYTF. For the CDR3, the DNA is TGCAGCGTTGTGCCACAGGCACCATATGGCTACACCTTC.

V usage is TRBV28 and J usage is TRBJ1-2; D possibly corresponds to TRBD1 (5 bases). This CDR3 has 12 amino acids. Looked up from germline, CDR1 is MDHEN and CDR2 is SYDVKM. V lost 1 base and J lost 8, with 8 bases in between. The CDR3, as DNA: TGTGCCAGCAGTTTATTTCGGGGGGGCTACACCTTC. Amino acids: CASSLFRGGYTF.

This chain connects TRBV3-1 (or the pseudogene TRBV3-2) to TRBJ2-6; 8 bases align to TRBD1. The J segment lost 3 bases and the V segment lost 1 base, leaving 8 bases of the junction unmatched. The V gene's germline CDR1 is LGHDT and CDR2 YNNKEL (reference sequence). The CDR3 length is 18 residues. DNA for the CDR3: TGTGCCAGCAGCCAAGTTGCAGGGGGCGCATATGGGGCCAACGTCCTGACTTTC. Residues: CASSQVAGGAYGANVLTF.

The chain couples TRBV28 to TRBJ2-2; possible D gene TRBD1, 5 bases. In germline, CDR1 is MDHEN, CDR2 SYDVKM. V was trimmed by 6 bases and J by 4 bases, leaving 15 bases between them. The CDR3 loop spans 15 amino acids. CDR3: CASRDTGSVTGELFF. The CDR3 DNA reads TGTGCCAGCAGGGATACAGGTTCGGTCACCGGGGAGCTGTTTTTT.

This chain uses TRBV2 with TRBJ2-1; no reliable D call. Germline CDR1 reads SNHLY; CDR2 reads FYNNEI. The V end was cut by 3 bases, the J end by 9 bases, with 6 bases between. This CDR3 comprises 11 residues. DNA for the CDR3: TGTGCCAGCAGTGAGATGGTTGAGCAGTTCTTC. Encoded protein: CASSEMVEQFF.

The rearrangement uses TRBV2 and TRBJ1-4; D might be TRBD1 (5 bases). CDR3 length: 13 amino acids. Germline loops: CDR1 SNHLY, CDR2 FYNNEI. Trimming took off 7 bases at V and 5 bases at J, with 11 bases between the two ends. The CDR3 sequence is CASTREQNEKLFF. The CDR3, as DNA: TGTGCCAGCACCAGGGAGCAAAATGAAAAACTGTTTTTT.

This clone was observed a single time. This chain connects TRBV11-2 to TRBJ1-1, with no clear D. This CDR3 region has 16 residues. Trimming removed 5 bases at V and 3 bases at J, with 19 bases between. The germline gives CDR1 SGHAT, CDR2 FQNNGV. The CDR3 bases are TGTGCCAGCAGCCCACGAGTTGGTATTGAGGACACTGAAGCTTTCTTT. It encodes CASSPRVGIEDTEAFF.

The rearrangement uses TRBV6-2 or TRBV6-3 and TRBJ1-4; no clear D gene. This CDR3 is built from 16 residues. The V and J ends lost 6 bases and 3 bases respectively, with 17 bases between them. The germline V gene encodes CDR1 MNHEY and CDR2 SVGEGT. The DNA for the CDR3 is TGTGCCAGCAGCAATATAGCGGGAGCGGCTAATGAAAAACTGTTTTTT. It yields the protein CASSNIAGAANEKLFF.

Details on this clone: Other DNA variants within this sample encode the same CDR3. The chain employs TRBV2 and TRBJ2-7, with unresolved D. CDR1 is SNHLY, CDR2 FYNNEI, per germline. V was shortened by 5 bases and J by 2 bases, with 4 bases between the two germline ends. The CDR3 length is 11 residues. CDR3 in amino acids: CASSKTYEQYF. DNA of the CDR3: TGTGCCAGCAGTAAAACCTACGAGCAGTACTTC. The whole variable domain, remainder taken from reference TRBV2 and TRBJ2-7, is EPEVTQTPSHQVTQMGQEVILRCVPISNHLYFYWYRQILGQKVEFLVSFYNNEISEKSEIFDDQFSVERPDGSNFTLKIRSTKLEDSAMYFCASSKTYEQYFGPGTRLTVT.

The CDR3 DNA reads TGTGCCAGCAGCTTGCGCAGGGCCTTCTCCTACGAGCAGTACTTC. Translating gives CASSLRRAFSYEQYF. The chain employs TRBV5-4 and TRBJ2-7; maybe TRBD1 (5 bases). With 1 base removed from V and 0 bases from J, the gap between germline ends came to 11 bases. This CDR3 is 15 amino acids long. The V gene's germline CDR1 is SGHNT and CDR2 YYREEE (reference sequence).

The J gene is TRBJ1-1, the V gene TRBV28; D possibly corresponds to TRBD1 (5 bases). Germline V gene sequence: CDR1 MDHEN, CDR2 SYDVKM. The V and J ends lost 7 bases and 3 bases respectively, with 9 bases between them. CDR3 length: 12 residues. DNA of the CDR3: TGTGCCAGCAAGGGGTCGTACACTGAAGCTTTCTTT. It encodes CASKGSYTEAFF.

The chain carries TRBV5-4 and TRBJ1-1, with 7 positions matching TRBD1. Looked up from germline, CDR1 is SGHNT and CDR2 is YYREEE (reference sequence). V shed 2 bases, J shed 0 bases, and the junction held 7 bases outside the gene matches. This CDR3 is 16 amino acids long. CDR3 coding DNA: TGTGCCAGCAGCTTTGGGAGAGGGGGCCTGAACACTGAAGCTTTCTTT. It yields the protein CASSFGRGGLNTEAFF.

The rearrangement joins TRBV7-2 to TRBJ2-2; D might be TRBD1 (6 bases). The germline V gene has CDR1 SGHTA and CDR2 FQGNSA. The CDR3 sequence is 15 residues long. Trimming took off 5 bases at V and 1 base at J, with 11 bases between the two ends. The chain's CDR3 is CASSARDKNTGELFF. For the CDR3, the DNA is TGTGCCAGCAGCGCCCGGGACAAGAACACCGGGGAGCTGTTTTTT.

This clone was seen a handful of times. The V gene is TRBV4-3, the J gene TRBJ2-7; no reliable D call. Germline V CDR1 and CDR2: LGHNA, YSLEER. The germline V and J ends were trimmed by 1 base and 2 bases, with 12 bases remaining between them. This CDR3 is 15 amino acids long. The CDR3 here is CASSQGRIGTYEQYF. The CDR3 nucleotides read TGCGCCAGCAGCCAAGGCCGGATCGGTACCTACGAGCAGTACTTC.